This is a list of T cell receptor beta chains from one sample in a study of technical replicates of blood from a few donors. Method: immunoSEQ multiplex PCR; TCRdb's copy keeps in-frame clones and lacks some. The repertoire includes roughly 60,000 clones, 70% to 90% of them detected once, and approximately 5% sits in the top ten. Sequenced sample: PBMCs. The receptors stem from a human donor in good health. Some clones in this sample may be carry-over from other donors' samples. Both conserved end residues are part of each CDR3. A D gene is named only where the DNA matches it firmly. Clone sizes are given selectively: once, few, many, or a class where the clone is expanded.

v_call: TRBV15
j_call: TRBJ2-1
clone_size: once
d_call: TRBD2
cdr3_aa: CATSHTPGLAGVTQFF
cdr3_nt: TGTGCCACCAGCCATACCCCGGGACTAGCGGGAGTGACCCAGTTCTTC

v_call: TRBV6-5
j_call: TRBJ1-2
clone_size: .
d_call: .
cdr3_aa: CASRQSEAAYGYTF
cdr3_nt: TGTGCCAGCAGGCAATCCGAGGCAGCCTATGGCTACACCTTC

v_call: TRBV4-3
j_call: TRBJ2-2
clone_size: .
d_call: .
cdr3_aa: CASSRGSRFGNTGELFF
cdr3_nt: TGCGCCAGCAGCCGTGGCTCTAGATTCGGGAACACCGGGGAGCTGTTTTTT

v_call: TRBV6-1
j_call: TRBJ2-5
clone_size: .
d_call: TRBD2
cdr3_aa: CASSEEVAGGPRETQYF
cdr3_nt: TGTGCCAGCAGTGAAGAGGTTGCGGGAGGGCCGAGGGAGACCCAGTACTTC

v_call: TRBV5-4
j_call: TRBJ2-1
clone_size: .
d_call: .
cdr3_aa: CASRTQGKYNEQFF
cdr3_nt: TGTGCCAGCAGAACCCAGGGAAAATACAATGAGCAGTTCTTC

v_call: TRBV7-3
j_call: TRBJ2-5
clone_size: .
d_call: TRBD2
cdr3_aa: CASSLQGLAGVGAQYF
cdr3_nt: TGTGCCAGCAGTTTACAGGGACTAGCGGGTGTGGGGGCCCAGTACTTC

v_call: TRBV14
j_call: TRBJ1-4
clone_size: .
d_call: .
cdr3_aa: CASSRQIKEKLFF
cdr3_nt: TGTGCCAGCAGCCGACAGATAAAGGAAAAACTGTTTTTT

v_call: TRBV5-1
j_call: TRBJ1-1
clone_size: .
d_call: .
cdr3_aa: CASSFWGPQNTEAFF
cdr3_nt: TGCGCCAGCAGCTTTTGGGGGCCTCAAAACACTGAAGCTTTCTTT

v_call: TRBV5-1
j_call: TRBJ2-1
clone_size: .
d_call: .
cdr3_aa: CASSLMNSVNEQFF
cdr3_nt: TGCGCCAGCAGCTTGATGAATAGCGTCAATGAGCAGTTCTTC

v_call: TRBV11-2
j_call: TRBJ2-5
clone_size: .
d_call: TRBD2
cdr3_aa: CASSPLAGGRETQYF
cdr3_nt: TGTGCCAGCAGCCCACTAGCGGGGGGGCGTGAGACCCAGTACTTC

v_call: TRBV2
j_call: TRBJ1-6
clone_size: .
d_call: .
cdr3_aa: CASSETDWVAQRDSPLHF
cdr3_nt: TGTGCCAGCAGTGAAACGGATTGGGTGGCACAGCGGGACTCACCCCTCCACTTT

v_call: TRBV7-2
j_call: TRBJ2-3
clone_size: .
d_call: TRBD2
cdr3_aa: CASSLESGGSYSTDTQYF
cdr3_nt: TGTGCCAGCAGCTTAGAGTCCGGGGGGAGCTATAGCACAGATACGCAGTATTTT

v_call: TRBV4-1
j_call: TRBJ2-5
clone_size: .
d_call: .
cdr3_aa: CASSQRGLGPETQYF
cdr3_nt: TGCGCCAGCAGCCAGAGAGGGCTCGGCCCAGAGACCCAGTACTTC

v_call: TRBV5-5
j_call: TRBJ2-7
clone_size: .
d_call: TRBD2
cdr3_aa: CASSLISTASGPGYEQYF
cdr3_nt: TGTGCCAGCAGCTTAATCTCCACCGCTAGCGGGCCAGGGTACGAGCAGTACTTC

v_call: TRBV23-1
j_call: TRBJ2-3
clone_size: .
d_call: .
cdr3_aa: CASFEGLSPGQYF
cdr3_nt: TGCGCCAGCTTCGAGGGCCTTTCCCCCGGGCAGTATTTT

v_call: TRBV5-6
j_call: TRBJ1-2
clone_size: .
d_call: TRBD1
cdr3_aa: CASSLGQGVGYTF
cdr3_nt: TGTGCCAGCAGCTTGGGACAGGGTGTGGGCTACACCTTC

v_call: TRBV5-8
j_call: TRBJ1-1
clone_size: .
d_call: TRBD1
cdr3_aa: CASEGDRGRREAFF
cdr3_nt: TGTGCCAGCGAGGGGGACAGGGGACGTCGTGAAGCTTTCTTT

v_call: TRBV6-6
j_call: TRBJ2-4
clone_size: .
d_call: .
cdr3_aa: CASSLTGGVNIQYF
cdr3_nt: TGTGCCAGCAGCCTCACAGGGGGGGTTAACATTCAGTACTTC

v_call: TRBV4-2
j_call: TRBJ1-4
clone_size: .
d_call: .
cdr3_aa: CASSQDDTNEKLFF
cdr3_nt: TGTGCCAGCAGCCAAGATGACACAAATGAAAAACTGTTTTTT

v_call: TRBV4-3
j_call: TRBJ2-7
clone_size: .
d_call: .
cdr3_aa: CASSQYPGSYEQYF
cdr3_nt: TGCGCCAGCAGCCAATATCCAGGCTCCTACGAGCAGTACTTC

v_call: TRBV6-4
j_call: TRBJ2-1
clone_size: .
d_call: .
cdr3_aa: CASSDGSFGEQFF
cdr3_nt: TGTGCCAGCAGTGACGGTAGCTTCGGGGAGCAGTTCTTC

v_call: TRBV10-3
j_call: TRBJ2-1
clone_size: .
d_call: TRBD1
cdr3_aa: CAISEETGFSYNEQFF
cdr3_nt: TGTGCCATCAGTGAGGAGACAGGGTTCTCCTACAATGAGCAGTTCTTC

v_call: TRBV5-1
j_call: TRBJ2-2
clone_size: .
d_call: TRBD2
cdr3_aa: CASSLSLAGNTGELFF
cdr3_nt: TGCGCCAGCAGCTTGAGCCTAGCGGGGAACACCGGGGAGCTGTTTTTT

v_call: TRBV4-3
j_call: TRBJ2-5
clone_size: .
d_call: TRBD2
cdr3_aa: CASSQDPISSGGSLWETQYF
cdr3_nt: TGCGCCAGCAGCCAAGATCCCATATCTAGCGGGGGGAGTCTATGGGAGACCCAGTACTTC

v_call: TRBV6-1
j_call: TRBJ1-2
clone_size: .
d_call: TRBD1
cdr3_aa: CASRTGKGADYGYTF
cdr3_nt: TGTGCCAGCAGGACAGGGAAGGGGGCAGACTATGGCTACACCTTC

v_call: TRBV5-4
j_call: TRBJ2-5
clone_size: .
d_call: TRBD2
cdr3_aa: CASSLGGLAGEGRQETQYF
cdr3_nt: TGTGCCAGCAGCTTGGGGGGGCTAGCGGGAGAAGGGAGGCAAGAGACCCAGTACTTC

v_call: TRBV7-9
j_call: TRBJ1-2
clone_size: .
d_call: .
cdr3_aa: CASSLARVNYGYTF
cdr3_nt: TGTGCCAGCAGCTTAGCGCGAGTTAACTATGGCTACACCTTC

v_call: TRBV7-9
j_call: TRBJ2-2
clone_size: .
d_call: .
cdr3_aa: CASSLIAGMNTGELFF
cdr3_nt: TGTGCCAGCAGCTTAATCGCGGGAATGAACACCGGGGAGCTGTTTTTT

v_call: TRBV19
j_call: TRBJ1-5
clone_size: .
d_call: .
cdr3_aa: CASSTHRVPTQPQHF
cdr3_nt: TGTGCCAGTAGTACCCACAGGGTTCCTACTCAGCCCCAGCATTTT

v_call: TRBV7-2
j_call: TRBJ2-1
clone_size: .
d_call: TRBD2
cdr3_aa: CASSLGLAWNEQFF
cdr3_nt: TGTGCCAGCAGCTTAGGACTAGCGTGGAATGAGCAGTTCTTC

v_call: TRBV10-2
j_call: TRBJ2-5
clone_size: once
d_call: TRBD2
cdr3_aa: CASSGSSGRKETQYF
cdr3_nt: TGCGCCAGCAGTGGGTCTAGCGGGAGGAAGGAGACCCAGTACTTC

v_call: TRBV7-2
j_call: TRBJ1-2
clone_size: .
d_call: TRBD1
cdr3_aa: CASSFRGQGEGGYTF
cdr3_nt: TGTGCCAGCAGCTTCCGGGGACAGGGGGAGGGGGGCTACACCTTC

v_call: TRBV6-5
j_call: TRBJ2-2
clone_size: .
d_call: .
cdr3_aa: CASSYSDLAGELFF
cdr3_nt: TGTGCCAGCAGTTACTCCGACCTAGCCGGGGAGCTGTTTTTT

v_call: TRBV5-1
j_call: TRBJ2-6
clone_size: .
d_call: .
cdr3_aa: CASSLSGSGANVLTF
cdr3_nt: TGCGCCAGCAGCTTGTCAGGGTCTGGGGCCAACGTCCTGACTTTC

v_call: TRBV7-3
j_call: TRBJ2-3
clone_size: .
d_call: TRBD2
cdr3_aa: CASSLNLGLAGGGNTQYF
cdr3_nt: TGTGCCAGCAGTCTAAACCTTGGACTAGCGGGGGGCGGGAATACGCAGTATTTT

v_call: TRBV5-1
j_call: TRBJ2-7
clone_size: .
d_call: TRBD1
cdr3_aa: CASGQGVHEQYF
cdr3_nt: TGCGCCAGCGGACAGGGGGTCCACGAGCAGTACTTC

v_call: TRBV28
j_call: TRBJ1-6
clone_size: few
d_call: .
cdr3_aa: CASSLLNRNSPLHF
cdr3_nt: TGTGCCAGCAGTTTACTTAACAGGAATTCACCCCTCCACTTT

v_call: TRBV21-1
j_call: TRBJ2-1
clone_size: .
d_call: .
cdr3_aa: CASLGRRSYNEQFF
cdr3_nt: TGTGCCAGTTTGGGGCGGAGATCCTACAATGAGCAGTTCTTC

v_call: TRBV13
j_call: TRBJ1-2
clone_size: .
d_call: .
cdr3_aa: CASSTLRAHTYNYGYTF
cdr3_nt: TGTGCCAGCAGCACCCTCAGGGCCCACACCTATAACTATGGCTACACCTTC

v_call: TRBV19
j_call: TRBJ2-6
clone_size: .
d_call: .
cdr3_aa: CASSSAGLGSGANVLTF
cdr3_nt: TGTGCCAGTAGTTCGGCAGGCTTGGGCTCTGGGGCCAACGTCCTGACTTTC

v_call: TRBV7-6
j_call: TRBJ2-3
clone_size: .
d_call: TRBD1
cdr3_aa: CASQRGTGDIGDTQYF
cdr3_nt: TGTGCCAGCCAGAGGGGAACAGGGGATATAGGAGATACGCAGTATTTT

v_call: TRBV6-5
j_call: TRBJ2-3
clone_size: .
d_call: .
cdr3_aa: CASRDTSTDTQYF
cdr3_nt: TGTGCCAGCAGGGACACAAGCACAGATACGCAGTATTTT